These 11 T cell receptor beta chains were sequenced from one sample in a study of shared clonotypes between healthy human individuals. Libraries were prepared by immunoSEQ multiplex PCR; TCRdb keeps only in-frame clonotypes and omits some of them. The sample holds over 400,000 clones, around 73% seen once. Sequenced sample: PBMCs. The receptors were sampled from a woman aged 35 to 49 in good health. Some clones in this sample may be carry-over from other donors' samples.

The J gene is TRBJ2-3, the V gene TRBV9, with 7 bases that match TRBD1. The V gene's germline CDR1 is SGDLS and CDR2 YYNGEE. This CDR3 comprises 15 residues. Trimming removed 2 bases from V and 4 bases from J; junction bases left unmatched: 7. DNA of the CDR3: TGTGCCAGCAGCGTGACAGGGAATCTGGCAGATACGCAGTATTTT. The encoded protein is CASSVTGNLADTQYF.

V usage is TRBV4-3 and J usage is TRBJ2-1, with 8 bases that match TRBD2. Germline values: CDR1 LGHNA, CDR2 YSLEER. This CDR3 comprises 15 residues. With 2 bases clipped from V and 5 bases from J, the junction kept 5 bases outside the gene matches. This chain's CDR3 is CASSQNSGANNEQFF. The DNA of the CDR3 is TGCGCCAGCAGCCAAAATAGCGGGGCCAACAATGAGCAGTTCTTC.

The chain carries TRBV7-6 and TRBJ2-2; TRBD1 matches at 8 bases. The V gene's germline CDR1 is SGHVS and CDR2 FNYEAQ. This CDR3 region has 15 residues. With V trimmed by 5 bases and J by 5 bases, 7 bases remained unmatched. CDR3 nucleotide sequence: TGTGCCAGCAGCCCCGGACAGGGAGGAACCGGGGAGCTGTTTTTT. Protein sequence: CASSPGQGGTGELFF.

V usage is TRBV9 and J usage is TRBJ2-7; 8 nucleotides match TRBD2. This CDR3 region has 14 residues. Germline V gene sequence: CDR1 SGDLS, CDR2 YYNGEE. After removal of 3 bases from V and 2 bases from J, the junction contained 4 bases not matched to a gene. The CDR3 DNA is TGTGCCAGCAGCGCCGGACTAGCCGCCTACGAGCAGTACTTC. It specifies CASSAGLAAYEQYF.

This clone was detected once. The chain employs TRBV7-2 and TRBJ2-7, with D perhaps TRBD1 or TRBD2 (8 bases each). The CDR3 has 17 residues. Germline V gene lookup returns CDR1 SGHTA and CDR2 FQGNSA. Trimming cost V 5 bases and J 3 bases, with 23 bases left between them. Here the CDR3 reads CASSPNRGAGGGYEQYF. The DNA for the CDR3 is TGTGCCAGCAGCCCAAACAGGGGGGCGGGAGGCGGCTACGAGCAGTACTTC.

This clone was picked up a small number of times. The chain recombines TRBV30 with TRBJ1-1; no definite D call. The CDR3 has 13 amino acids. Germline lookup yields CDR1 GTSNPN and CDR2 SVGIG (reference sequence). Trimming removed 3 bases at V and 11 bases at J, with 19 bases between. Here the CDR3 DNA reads TGTGCCTGGAGCCGAACCGGTCCTATTATTGCTTTCTTT. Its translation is CAWSRTGPIIAFF.

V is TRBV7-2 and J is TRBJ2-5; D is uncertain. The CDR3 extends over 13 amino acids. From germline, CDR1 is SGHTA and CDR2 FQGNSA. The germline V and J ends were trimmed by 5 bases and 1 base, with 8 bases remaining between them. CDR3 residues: CASSGVIQETQYF. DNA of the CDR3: TGTGCCAGCAGCGGCGTGATCCAAGAGACCCAGTACTTC.

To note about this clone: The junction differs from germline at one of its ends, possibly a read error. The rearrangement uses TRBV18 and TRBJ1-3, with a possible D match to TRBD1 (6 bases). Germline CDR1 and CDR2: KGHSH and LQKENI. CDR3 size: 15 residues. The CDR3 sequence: CASSYAGDSENTIYF. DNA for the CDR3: TGTGCCAGCTCATATGCAGGGGACTCTGAAAACACCATATATTTT.

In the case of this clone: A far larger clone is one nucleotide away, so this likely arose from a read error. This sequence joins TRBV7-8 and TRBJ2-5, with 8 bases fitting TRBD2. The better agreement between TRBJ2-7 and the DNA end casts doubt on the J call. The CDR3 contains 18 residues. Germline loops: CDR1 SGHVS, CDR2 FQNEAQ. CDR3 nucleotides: TGTACCAGCAGCTTTTTAGCGGGACGAAGCCTAGGGAACTACGAGCAGTACTTC. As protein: CTSSFLAGRSLGNYEQYF.

The CDR3 DNA reads TGCAGCGTCGAACTAGCCTCCTACGAGCAGTACTTC. This codes for CSVELASYEQYF. The chain recombines TRBV29-1 with TRBJ2-5; the D gene is possibly TRBD2 (6 bases). The end of the DNA is better explained by TRBJ2-7, so the J call may be wrong. Germline lookup yields CDR1 SQVTM and CDR2 ANQGSEA. This CDR3 has 12 residues.

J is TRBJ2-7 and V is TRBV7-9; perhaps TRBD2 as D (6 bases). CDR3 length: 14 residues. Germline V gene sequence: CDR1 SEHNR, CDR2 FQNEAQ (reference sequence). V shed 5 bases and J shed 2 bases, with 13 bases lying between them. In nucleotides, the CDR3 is TGTGCCAGCAGCGGTGGGGGGTTCGCCTACGAGCAGTACTTC. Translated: CASSGGGFAYEQYF.